One and the same sample provided the 32 T cell receptor beta chains below, sequenced in a study of T cells after yellow fever vaccination. TCRdb re-called the 5' RACE reads through MiXCR, storing one row per CDR3 protein. The profile shows more than 90,000 distinct CDR3 sequences, more than 5.5% of them singletons. The sample consisted of CD4+ T cells sorted from PBMCs, taken 35 to 50 days after the first yellow fever vaccination. These receptors were taken from a man aged 18 to 35 who received the YFV17D yellow fever vaccine.

In its sample, this clonotype was seen many times. V gene TRBV7-3 combines with J gene TRBJ1-1; no clear D gene. This CDR3 contains 14 residues. The V gene lost 2 bases and the J gene lost 3 bases, with 10 bases spanning the gap. Germline CDR1 SGHTA, CDR2 FQGTGA. The CDR3 region is CASSLDGDHTEAFF. The DNA of the CDR3 is TGTGCCAGCAGCTTAGACGGGGATCACACTGAAGCTTTCTTT.

The chain couples TRBV7-2 to TRBJ2-2, with 9 positions matching TRBD2. There are 15 residues in the CDR3. The V gene's germline CDR1 is SGHTA and CDR2 FQGNSA. V shed 5 bases and J 6 bases; nucleotides not matched to a gene: 7. DNA of the CDR3: TGTGCCAGCAGCGGGGGGACTAGCCGAGCCGGGGAGCTGTTTTTT. Translated, it gives CASSGGTSRAGELFF.

In its sample, this clonotype was seen many times. The V call is TRBV6-5, the J call TRBJ1-4; D is perhaps TRBD1 (6 bases). CDR1 and CDR2 from the germline V gene are MNHEY and SVGAGI. V gave up 0 bases and J gave up 8 bases, with 13 bases separating them. CDR3 length: 15 residues. CDR3 coding DNA: TGTGCCAGCAGTTACTCGGGGGGGCGGAGGGAAAAACTGTTTTTT. Its translation: CASSYSGGRREKLFF.

In its sample, this clonotype was seen many times. The rearrangement links TRBV30 to TRBJ1-2, with no clear D. Trimming cost V 3 bases and J 4 bases, with 18 bases left between them. CDR3 size: 15 residues. Per germline, CDR1 GTSNPN and CDR2 SVGIG (reference sequence). CDR3 sequence reads: CAWSVPSRGGYGYTF. The CDR3 DNA reads as TGTGCCTGGAGCGTCCCATCGCGCGGAGGCTATGGCTACACCTTC.

This clonotype has at least ten counts. The CDR3 loop reads CASSRKSMGDQPQHF. In DNA, the CDR3 is TGTGCCAGCAGCCGGAAAAGCATGGGCGATCAGCCCCAGCATTTT. This chain uses TRBV6-2 or TRBV6-3 with TRBJ1-5, with D unresolved. Germline V CDR1 and CDR2: MNHEY, SVGEGT. V gave up 6 bases and J gave up 5 bases, with 17 bases separating them. CDR3 length equals 15 residues.

This clonotype was observed many times. The J gene is TRBJ1-6, the V gene TRBV12-3 or TRBV12-4; D is uncertain. The CDR3 has 15 residues. Trimming stripped 5 bases from V and 4 bases from J, with 12 bases between. CDR3 sequence reads: CASSPPDVYNSPLHF. The CDR3 DNA reads TGTGCCAGCAGTCCCCCTGACGTTTATAATTCACCCCTCCACTTT.

There are many counts of this clonotype. The J gene is TRBJ1-5, the V gene TRBV6-5, with D perhaps matching TRBD1 (5 bases). V dropped 2 bases and J dropped 6 bases, with 11 bases sitting between them. This CDR3 region has 14 residues. The germline gives CDR1 MNHEY, CDR2 SVGAGI. CDR3 sequence reads: CASSYTQGRQPQHF. The CDR3 bases are TGTGCCAGCAGTTACACGCAGGGCCGTCAGCCCCAGCATTTT.

This clonotype was picked up many times. This rearrangement joins TRBV19 to TRBJ2-7; D call uncertain. V was shortened by 2 bases and J by 6 bases, with 17 bases between the two germline ends. Per the germline V gene, CDR1 is LNHDA and CDR2 is SQIVND (reference sequence). The CDR3 length is 15 residues. The CDR3 DNA sequence: TGTGCCAGTAGTATACCCAGGCCGCTAAAGTGCGAGCAGTACGTC. Translation gives CASSIPRPLKCEQYV.

This clonotype was seen many times. The rearrangement links TRBV4-1 to TRBJ2-3; TRBD2 aligns across 8 bases. The V gene end was trimmed by 0 bases and the J gene end by 2 bases; junction bases not matched to a gene: 13. Per the germline V gene, CDR1 is MGHRA and CDR2 is YSYEKL. The CDR3 loop spans 19 amino acids. DNA of the CDR3: TGCGCCAGCAGCCAAGATATCGCTCGCGCGGGGGGTTTCACAGATACGCAGTATTTT. It codes for CASSQDIARAGGFTDTQYF.

The chain is built from TRBV9 and TRBJ2-7; no firm D call. Trimming left V 1 base short and J 13 bases short, with 9 bases between. Per the germline V gene, CDR1 is SGDLS and CDR2 is YYNGEE. The CDR3 is 10 amino acids. The CDR3: CASSVKRQYF. The CDR3 nucleotides are TGTGCCAGCAGCGTAAAACGTCAATACTTC.

V gene TRBV4-3 combines with J gene TRBJ2-1; 10 positions agree with TRBD2. The V gene end was trimmed by 0 bases and the J gene end by 8 bases; junction bases not matched to a gene: 4. The CDR3 runs to 15 residues. Per the germline V gene, CDR1 is LGHNA and CDR2 is YSLEER. In nucleotides, the CDR3 is TGCGCCAGCAGCCAAGATTGGACTAGCGGCTATGAGCAGTTCTTC. Its protein is CASSQDWTSGYEQFF.

The chain combines TRBV18 with TRBJ2-1; D is ambiguous. In germline, CDR1 is KGHSH, CDR2 LQKENI. With 5 bases removed from V and 10 bases from J, the gap between germline ends came to 18 bases. The CDR3 covers 14 residues. The DNA for the CDR3 is TGTGCCAGCTCAGTCTCCGGAAGACTCGGGGAGCAGTTCTTC. Its translation is CASSVSGRLGEQFF. Drawing the rest from reference TRBV18 and TRBJ2-1, the complete variable domain is NAGVMQNPRHLVRRRGQEARLRCSPMKGHSHVYWYRQLPEEGLKFMVYLQKENIIDESGMPKERFSAEFPKEGPSILRIQQVVRGDSAAYFCASSVSGRLGEQFFGPGTRLTVL.

To note about this clonotype: Relative to the germline gene, one junction end is altered; a read error may explain this. In DNA form, the CDR3 reads TGTACCAGCAGTGCTCGTGAGACCCAGTACTTC. Protein: CTSSARETQYF. The V gene is TRBV12-3 or TRBV12-4, the J gene TRBJ2-5; no clear D gene. This CDR3 region has 11 residues.

This clonotype occurred many times. This rearrangement joins TRBV7-2 to TRBJ2-3, with TRBD1 matching over 9 bases. The CDR3 runs 14 residues. V dropped 6 bases and J dropped 6; count of bases not matched to a gene: 7. The germline V gene has CDR1 SGHTA and CDR2 FQGNSA. This CDR3 is CASSSGTGRDTQYF. The CDR3 DNA reads as TGTGCCAGCAGTTCAGGGACAGGGAGGGATACGCAGTATTTT.

This clonotype was counted ten times or more. The chain joins TRBV4-2 to TRBJ2-2; 11 bases agree with TRBD2. Unmatched junction bases numbered 6, after V lost 4 bases and J lost 2 bases. In germline, CDR1 is LGHNA, CDR2 YNFKEQ. CDR3 size: 17 residues. The CDR3 nucleotides are TGTGCCAGCAGCCGGTCAGGGACTAGCGGCAACACCGGGGAGCTGTTTTTT. This encodes CASSRSGTSGNTGELFF.

This clonotype was seen repeatedly, ten times or more. J is TRBJ2-2 and V is TRBV2; possible D gene TRBD2, 5 bases. Trimming stripped 10 bases from V and 3 bases from J, with 9 bases between. The CDR3 runs 12 residues. Germline CDR1 is SNHLY and CDR2 is FYNNEI. CDR3 DNA sequence: TGTGCCACCCGGGATGACACCGGGGAGCTGTTTTTT. This encodes CATRDDTGELFF.

This clonotype showed up many times. This sequence joins TRBV15 and TRBJ2-3; D gene ambiguous. The CDR3 has 14 residues. Per the germline V gene, CDR1 is LNHNV and CDR2 is YYDKDF (reference sequence). V lost 0 bases and J 6 bases, leaving 10 bases between the germline ends. CDR3 nucleotides: TGTGCCACCAGCAGAGACCCCGGCCCGGATACGCAGTATTTT. This encodes CATSRDPGPDTQYF. Full variable domain (outside the CDR3, taken from reference TRBV15 and TRBJ2-3): DAMVIQNPRYQVTQFGKPVTLSCSQTLNHNVMYWYQQKSSQAPKLLFHYYDKDFNNEADTPDNFQSRRPNTSFCFLDIRSPGLGDTAMYLCATSRDPGPDTQYFGPGTRLTVL.

In its sample, this clonotype was seen many times. V gene TRBV18 combines with J gene TRBJ2-2; no clear D. CDR3 length: 12 amino acids. The germline CDR1 and CDR2 sequences are KGHSH and LQKENI. The V end lost 5 bases, the J end lost 2 bases, and 3 bases lay between the germline ends. CDR3: CASSTNTGELFF. The CDR3 DNA reads TGTGCCAGCTCAACAAACACCGGGGAGCTGTTTTTT.

This clonotype was picked up many times. The chain carries TRBV3-1 and TRBJ2-4, with 8 positions matching TRBD1. Germline assignment: CDR1 LGHDT and CDR2 YNNKEL (reference sequence). There are 15 residues in the CDR3. V dropped 2 bases and J dropped 8; count of bases not matched to a gene: 8. The CDR3 loop reads CASSQRAGGADIQYF. The DNA of the CDR3 is TGTGCCAGCAGCCAACGGGCAGGGGGCGCAGACATTCAGTACTTC.

Details on this clonotype: A much bigger clone sits one base away, suggesting this may be a read error. The gene calls are TRBV9 and TRBJ2-7, with a weak D call TRBD2 (5 bases). Germline V gene sequence: CDR1 SGDLS, CDR2 YYNGEE. The CDR3 spans 14 residues. Here the CDR3 reads CASSVVKGRDERYF. The CDR3 coding sequence is TGTGCCAGCAGCGTAGTGAAAGGGAGAGACGAGCGGTACTTC.

The CDR3: CASSRGWTDTQYF. CDR3 nucleotides: TGTGCCAGCAGCCGGGGGTGGACAGATACGCAGTATTTT. This chain uses TRBV6-1 with TRBJ2-3; a possible D gene is TRBD2 (6 bases). Germline lookup yields CDR1 MNHNS and CDR2 SASEGT. CDR3 length: 13 amino acids. The V gene lost 6 bases and the J gene lost 3 bases, with 10 bases spanning the gap.

Ten or more counts support this clonotype. J is TRBJ2-3 and V is TRBV6-1, with TRBD1 matching over 9 bases. The V and J ends lost 6 bases and 4 bases, in that order; junction bases with no gene match: 8. CDR1 and CDR2 (germline): MNHNS, SASEGT. This CDR3 region has 15 residues. The CDR3 nucleotides read TGTGCCAGCAGATCCGGGACAGGGTTAGCAGATACGCAGTATTTT. Its translation is CASRSGTGLADTQYF.

This clonotype was seen only a few times. This chain connects TRBV28 to TRBJ2-4, with 10 bases lining up with TRBD2. The CDR3 is 17 residues long. The V segment lost 2 bases and the J segment 3 bases; nucleotides outside the gene matches: 7. Per germline, CDR1 MDHEN and CDR2 SYDVKM. CDR3 coding DNA: TGTGCCAGCAGTTTAGGTTCTAGCGGGGGATACAAAAACATTCAGTACTTC. Its translation is CASSLGSSGGYKNIQYF. Using reference TRBV28 and TRBJ2-4 for the parts outside the CDR3, the full variable domain is DVKVTQSSRYLVKRTGEKVFLECVQDMDHENMFWYRQDPGLGLRLIYFSYDVKMKEKGDIPEGYSVSREKKERFSLILESASTNQTSMYLCASSLGSSGGYKNIQYFGAGTRLSVL.

This clonotype was counted between two and nine times. The genes are TRBV7-9 and TRBJ2-3, with no clear D. Germline V gene data show CDR1 as SEHNR and CDR2 as FQNEAQ (reference sequence). CDR3 length: 17 residues. Trimming stripped 1 base from V and 5 bases from J, with 19 bases between. CDR3 sequence: CASSLVGFEANEDTQYF. DNA of the CDR3: TGTGCCAGCAGCTTAGTGGGCTTCGAAGCGAACGAAGATACGCAGTATTTT.

At least ten counts were recorded for this clonotype. J is TRBJ2-5 and V is TRBV19, with D perhaps TRBD1 (6 bases). The germline CDR1 and CDR2 sequences are LNHDA and SQIVND (reference sequence). This CDR3 has 14 residues. V was trimmed by 6 bases and J by 1 base, leaving 12 bases between them. The CDR3 sequence: CASSQGLFQETQYF. Written as DNA, the CDR3 is TGTGCCAGTAGCCAGGGGCTTTTCCAAGAGACCCAGTACTTC.

This clonotype was seen at least ten times. This chain links TRBV7-2 with TRBJ2-7; no clear D. Per the germline V gene, CDR1 is SGHTA and CDR2 is FQGNSA. This CDR3 comprises 11 residues. Trimming took 4 bases from V and 4 from J, leaving 5 bases between them. The CDR3 DNA follows: TGTGCCAGCAGCTCGTTATACGAGCAGTACTTC. Its translation: CASSSLYEQYF. Variable domain in full (rest from reference TRBV7-2 and TRBJ2-7): GAGVSQSPSNKVTEKGKDVELRCDPISGHTALYWYRQSLGQGLEFLIYFQGNSAPDKSGLPSDRFSAERTGGSVSTLTIQRTQQEDSAVYLCASSSLYEQYFGPGTRLTVT.

Many counts were recorded for this clonotype. The chain carries TRBV7-2 and TRBJ2-1; 8 nucleotides line up with TRBD2. The junction had 10 bases not matched to a gene; V was cut back by 5 bases and J by 7 bases. Looked up from germline, CDR1 is SGHTA and CDR2 is FQGNSA. The CDR3 loop spans 15 amino acids. CDR3 protein: CASSPDSGAINEQFF. The CDR3 bases are TGTGCCAGCAGCCCTGATAGCGGGGCGATAAATGAGCAGTTCTTC.

The chain combines TRBV19 with TRBJ2-5; D gene unclear. The V end was cut by 2 bases, the J end by 5 bases, with 9 bases between. The germline gives CDR1 LNHDA, CDR2 SQIVND (reference sequence). There are 13 residues in the CDR3. The CDR3 reads CASSIQVMETQYF. The CDR3 nucleotides are TGTGCCAGTAGTATACAAGTAATGGAGACCCAGTACTTC.

This clonotype was counted ten times or more. The rearrangement uses TRBV5-1 and TRBJ2-3; 13 bases line up with TRBD2. CDR1 SGHRS and CDR2 YFSETQ come from the germline V gene. CDR3 length: 17 residues. V gave up 4 bases and J gave up 0 bases; unmatched junction bases: 5. The CDR3 loop reads CASSLSLAGGSTDTQYF. CDR3 bases: TGCGCCAGCAGCCTATCACTAGCGGGGGGGAGCACAGATACGCAGTATTTT.

This clonotype appeared once. The CDR3 DNA reads as TGTGCCACCTGCCAAGGGTTTGGGACTAGCGGGTACAATGAGCAGTTCTTC. This sequence encodes CATCQGFGTSGYNEQFF. The rearrangement links TRBV3-1 to TRBJ2-1, with TRBD2 identical over 12 bases. V lost 10 bases to trimming and J lost 4 bases; unmatched junction nucleotides: 14. Per the germline V gene, CDR1 is LGHDT and CDR2 is YNNKEL (reference sequence). This CDR3 comprises 17 residues.

The table lists this clonotype with many counts. The chain has TRBV5-1 and TRBJ1-1, with TRBD1 as a possible D gene (5 bases). This CDR3 region has 15 residues. V was shortened by 4 bases and J by 5 bases, with 18 bases between the two germline ends. Germline V gene data show CDR1 as SGHRS and CDR2 as YFSETQ. The DNA for the CDR3 is TGCGCCAGCAGCCTACTTGGACACATGGATACTGAAGCTTTCTTT. The encoded protein is CASSLLGHMDTEAFF.

This clonotype appeared many times. V and J are TRBV28 and TRBJ1-1, with D possibly matching TRBD1 (6 bases). The CDR3 is made up of 13 amino acids. V was cut by 3 bases and J by 4 bases, with 9 bases left in between. Germline assignment: CDR1 MDHEN and CDR2 SYDVKM. Written as DNA, the CDR3 is TGTGCCAGCAGTTTCGGGGGCCGCACTGAAGCTTTCTTT. Translating it yields CASSFGGRTEAFF.